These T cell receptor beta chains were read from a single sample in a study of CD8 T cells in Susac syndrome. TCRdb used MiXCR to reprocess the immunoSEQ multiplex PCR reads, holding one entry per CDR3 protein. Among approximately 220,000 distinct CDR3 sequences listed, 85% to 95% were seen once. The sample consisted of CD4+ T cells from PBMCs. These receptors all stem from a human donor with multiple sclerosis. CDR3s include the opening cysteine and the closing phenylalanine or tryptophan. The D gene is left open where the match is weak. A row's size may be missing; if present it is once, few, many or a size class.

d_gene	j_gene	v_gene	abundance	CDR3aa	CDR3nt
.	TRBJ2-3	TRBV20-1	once	CSAQGPSDTQYF	TGCAGTGCCCAGGGACCCTCAGATACGCAGTATTTT
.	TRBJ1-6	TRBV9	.	CASSSGQNNSPLHF	TGTGCCAGCAGCTCGGGACAAAATAATTCACCCCTCCACTTT
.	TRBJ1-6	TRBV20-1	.	CSARGAGVLGSPLHF	TGCAGTGCTAGGGGGGCAGGGGTATTGGGTTCACCCCTCCACTTT
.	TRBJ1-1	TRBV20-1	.	CSVLTPGGTEAFF	TGCAGTGTCCTGACCCCCGGAGGCACTGAAGCTTTCTTT
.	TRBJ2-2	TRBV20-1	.	CSARDFGWSTGELFF	TGCAGTGCTAGAGATTTCGGGTGGAGCACCGGGGAGCTGTTTTTT
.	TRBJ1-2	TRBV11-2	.	CASSPDDGYTF	TGTGCCAGCAGCCCGGACGATGGCTACACCTTC
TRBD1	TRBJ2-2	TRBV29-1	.	CSVETGTGLTGELFF	TGCAGCGTTGAGACCGGGACAGGGTTGACCGGGGAGCTGTTTTTT
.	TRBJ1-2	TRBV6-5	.	CASSPSAGAGGYTF	TGTGCCAGCAGTCCCTCCGCGGGGGCGGGAGGCTACACCTTC
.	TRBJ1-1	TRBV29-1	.	CSVHVRANSEAFF	TGCAGCGTTCACGTACGGGCTAACTCTGAAGCTTTCTTT
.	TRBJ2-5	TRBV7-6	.	CASSPNGAQMTQYF	TGTGCCAGCAGCCCTAACGGGGCGCAAATGACCCAGTACTTC
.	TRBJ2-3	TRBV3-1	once	CASSSPITDTQYF	TGTGCCAGCAGCTCTCCCATCACAGATACGCAGTATTTT
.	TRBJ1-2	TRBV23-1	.	CASSQSGRGQGNLTF	TGCGCCAGCAGTCAATCGGGCAGAGGGCAGGGCAATCTCACCTTC
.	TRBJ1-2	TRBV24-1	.	CATSDSGRTNGYTF	TGTGCCACCAGTGATTCGGGGCGAACTAATGGCTACACCTTC
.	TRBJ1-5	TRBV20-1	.	CSARETVDQPQHF	TGCAGTGCTAGGGAGACGGTAGATCAGCCCCAGCATTTT
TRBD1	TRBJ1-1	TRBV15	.	CATSRLGTGQNTEAFF	TGTGCCACCAGCAGACTGGGGACAGGACAGAACACTGAAGCTTTCTTT
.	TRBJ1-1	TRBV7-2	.	CASSLIPGGNTEAFF	TGTGCCAGCAGCTTAATCCCCGGGGGAAACACTGAAGCTTTCTTT
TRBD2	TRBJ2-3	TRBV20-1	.	CSAAGPSGGFPTDTQYF	TGCAGCGCAGCCGGCCCCAGCGGGGGGTTTCCCACAGATACGCAGTATTTT
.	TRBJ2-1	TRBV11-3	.	CASSGTQSYNEQFF	TGTGCCAGCAGCGGGACACAGTCCTACAATGAGCAGTTCTTC
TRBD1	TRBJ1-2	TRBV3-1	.	CASSPWDRATGYTF	TGTGCCAGCAGCCCATGGGACAGGGCAACTGGCTACACCTTC
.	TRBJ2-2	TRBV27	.	CASSFGSGELFF	TGTGCCAGCAGTTTTGGATCCGGGGAGCTGTTTTTT
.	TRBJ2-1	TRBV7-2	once	CASSPRAPGSEQFF	TGTGCCAGCAGCCCACGGGCCCCAGGCAGTGAGCAGTTCTTC
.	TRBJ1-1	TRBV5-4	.	CASSSTPRSNTEAFF	TGTGCCAGCAGCTCCACCCCCCGTTCTAACACTGAAGCTTTCTTT
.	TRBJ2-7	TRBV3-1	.	CASSLGIYEQYF	TGTGCCAGCAGCCTAGGAATCTACGAGCAGTACTTC
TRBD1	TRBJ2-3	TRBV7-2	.	CASTRGRGPDTQYF	TGTGCCAGCACCAGGGGGCGGGGTCCAGATACGCAGTATTTT
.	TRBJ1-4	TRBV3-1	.	CASSQGPAQTNEKLFF	TGTGCCAGCAGCCAAGGCCCGGCCCAAACTAATGAAAAACTGTTTTTT
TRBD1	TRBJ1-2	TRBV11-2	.	CASSLNRGLEYGYTF	TGTGCCAGCAGCTTAAACAGGGGGCTGGAGTATGGCTACACCTTC
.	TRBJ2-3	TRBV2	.	CASSSVDTQYF	TGTGCCAGCTCTAGCGTGGATACGCAGTATTTT
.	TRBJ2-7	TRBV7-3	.	CASSIGVSYEQYF	TGTGCCAGCAGCATAGGGGTCTCCTACGAGCAGTACTTC
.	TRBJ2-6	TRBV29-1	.	CSVLGSGANVLTF	TGCAGCGTACTTGGCTCTGGGGCCAACGTCCTGACTTTC
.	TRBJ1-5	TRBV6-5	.	CASGISTDQPQHF	TGTGCCAGCGGGATCAGTACCGATCAGCCCCAGCATTTT
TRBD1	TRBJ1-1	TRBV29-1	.	CSPGQGLEAFF	TGCAGCCCAGGACAGGGGCTAGAAGCTTTCTTT
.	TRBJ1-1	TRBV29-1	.	CSVSPNTEAFF	TGCAGCGTTTCCCCTAACACTGAAGCTTTCTTT
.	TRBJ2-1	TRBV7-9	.	CASSTLDGSYNEQFF	TGTGCCAGCAGCACCCTAGACGGCTCCTACAATGAGCAGTTCTTC
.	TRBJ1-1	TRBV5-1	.	CASAENQGRTEAFF	TGCGCCAGCGCCGAAAATCAGGGAAGAACTGAAGCTTTCTTT
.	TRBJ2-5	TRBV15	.	CATSRDRQRAQYF	TGTGCCACCAGCAGAGATAGGCAGCGGGCCCAGTACTTC
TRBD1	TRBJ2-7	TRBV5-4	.	CASSSAGQGPYEQYF	TGTGCCAGCAGCTCCGCCGGACAGGGCCCCTACGAGCAGTACTTC
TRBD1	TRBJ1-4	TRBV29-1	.	CSARSQGEKLFF	TGCAGCGCGCGATCACAGGGGGAAAAACTGTTTTTT
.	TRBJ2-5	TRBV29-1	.	CSVGHLPETQYF	TGCAGCGTTGGGCATCTGCCTGAGACCCAGTACTTC
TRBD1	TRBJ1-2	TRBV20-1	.	CSAKPTGRDYGYTF	TGCAGTGCCAAACCGACAGGGAGGGACTATGGCTACACCTTC
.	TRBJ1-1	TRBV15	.	CATSRIRGFDTEAFF	TGTGCCACCAGCAGGATCAGAGGGTTTGATACTGAAGCTTTCTTT
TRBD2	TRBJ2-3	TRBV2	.	CASMGGGAAPQYF	TGTGCCAGCATGGGCGGGGGGGCGGCCCCGCAGTATTTT
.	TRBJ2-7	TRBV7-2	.	CASSLVASHEQYF	TGTGCCAGCAGCTTAGTGGCTAGCCACGAGCAGTACTTC
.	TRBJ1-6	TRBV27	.	CASRQIGRRLFQPLHF	TGTGCCAGCAGACAGATAGGGCGGCGGCTATTTCAACCCCTCCACTTT
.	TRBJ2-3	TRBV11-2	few	CASSLQGAQTDTQYF	TGTGCCAGCAGCTTGCAAGGTGCCCAAACAGATACGCAGTATTTT
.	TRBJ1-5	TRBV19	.	CASSQQTGPQHF	TGTGCCAGTAGCCAACAGACTGGGCCCCAGCATTTT